This T cell receptor (beta chain) was identified during a study of blood T cell repertoires in COVID-19. There are 12 residues in the CDR3. Trimming cost V 10 bases and J 5 bases, with 13 bases left between them. Germline V gene data show CDR1 as ENHRY and CDR2 as SYGVKD. Measured with immunoSEQ multiplex PCR; TCRdb has only the in-frame clones, and not every one. The sample has around 470,000 clones, roughly 91% seen once. What was sequenced was PBMCs or T cells enriched from blood (not recorded which). The genes are TRBV10-3 and TRBJ2-3; D gene uncertain. This clonotype originated in a man aged 18 to 30 who had recovered from COVID-19. DNA for the CDR3: TGTGCCACCCACTCGACGGGAGATACGCAGTATTTT. It yields the protein CATHSTGDTQYF.